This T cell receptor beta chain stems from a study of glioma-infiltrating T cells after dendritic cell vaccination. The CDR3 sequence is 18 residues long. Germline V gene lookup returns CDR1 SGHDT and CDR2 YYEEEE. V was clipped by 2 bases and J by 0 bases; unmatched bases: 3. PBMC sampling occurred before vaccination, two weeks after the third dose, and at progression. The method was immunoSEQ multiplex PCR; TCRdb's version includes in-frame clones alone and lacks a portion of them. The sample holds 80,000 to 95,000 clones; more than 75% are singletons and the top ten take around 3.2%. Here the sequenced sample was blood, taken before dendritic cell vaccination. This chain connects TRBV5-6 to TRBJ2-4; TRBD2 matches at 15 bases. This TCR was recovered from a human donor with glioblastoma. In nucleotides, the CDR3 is TGTGCCAGCAGCTTCGGACTAGCGGGAGGGTTAGCCAAAAACATTCAGTACTTC. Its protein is CASSFGLAGGLAKNIQYF.